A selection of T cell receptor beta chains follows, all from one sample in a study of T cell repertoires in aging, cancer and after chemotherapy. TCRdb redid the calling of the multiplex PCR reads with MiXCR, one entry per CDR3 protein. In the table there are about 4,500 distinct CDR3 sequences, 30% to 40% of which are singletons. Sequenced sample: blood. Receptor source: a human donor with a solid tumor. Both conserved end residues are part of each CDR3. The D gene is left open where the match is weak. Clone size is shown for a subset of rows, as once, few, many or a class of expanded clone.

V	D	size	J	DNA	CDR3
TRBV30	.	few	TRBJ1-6	TGTGCCTGGAGTGAGGCAGGGGATTCACCCCTCCACTTT	CAWSEAGDSPLHF
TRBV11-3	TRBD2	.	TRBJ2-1	TGTGCCAGCAGCCTAAGCGGGGGGGACTACAATGAGCAGTTCTTC	CASSLSGGDYNEQFF
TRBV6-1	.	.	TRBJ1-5	TGTGCCAGCAGAGAATACAGGGCAGGGAGTCAGCCCCAGCATTTT	CASREYRAGSQPQHF
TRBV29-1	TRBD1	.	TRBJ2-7	TGCAGCGTTGAGGGGACAGATGCCTCCTACGAGCAGTACTTC	CSVEGTDASYEQYF
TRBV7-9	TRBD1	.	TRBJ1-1	TGTGCCAGCAGCAAGACAGGGCCTTACACTGAAGCTTTCTTT	CASSKTGPYTEAFF
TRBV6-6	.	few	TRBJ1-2	TGTGCCAGCAGTCCGAACCTAAGTCGGGGGTATGGCTACACCTTC	CASSPNLSRGYGYTF
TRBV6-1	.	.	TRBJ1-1	TGTGCCAGCAGTGGTTCATTGACCCGGAGGACTGAAGCTTTCTTT	CASSGSLTRRTEAFF
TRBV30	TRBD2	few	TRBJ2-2	TGTGCCTGGGGAATAGCGGGGGAGGAGAACACCGGGGAGCTGTTTTTT	CAWGIAGEENTGELFF
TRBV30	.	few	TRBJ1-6	TGTGCCTGGAGTGTACTTCAGGGCTCCTATAATTCACCCCTCCACTTT	CAWSVLQGSYNSPLHF
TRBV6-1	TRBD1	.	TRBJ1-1	TGTGCCAGCAGTTACTCACCAGGGGGAATGAACACTGAAGCTTTCTTT	CASSYSPGGMNTEAFF
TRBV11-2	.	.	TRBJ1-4	TGTGCCAGCAGCCACCGCAGGGTGGGGGGTGAAAAACTGTTTTTT	CASSHRRVGGEKLFF
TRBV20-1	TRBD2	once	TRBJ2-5	TGCAGTGCCATCACCAGACTAGCGGGGGTTATTAGAGAGACCCAGTACTTC	CSAITRLAGVIRETQYF
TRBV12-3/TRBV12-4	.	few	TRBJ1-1	TGTGCCATCGACCGGGGAGCGGGGGCTGTCACTGAAGCTTTCTTT	CAIDRGAGAVTEAFF
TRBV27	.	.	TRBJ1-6	TGTGCCAGCAGACAGGGTGGAGGGCCACCCCTCCACTTT	CASRQGGGPPLHF
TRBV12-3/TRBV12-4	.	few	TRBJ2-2	TGTGCCAGCACCGCTACCGGGACATTGAACACCGGGGAGCTGTTTTTT	CASTATGTLNTGELFF
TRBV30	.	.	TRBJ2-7	TGTGCCTGGGGGGGTGGGGGCCCGCCCAGCGAGCAGTACTTC	CAWGGGGPPSEQYF
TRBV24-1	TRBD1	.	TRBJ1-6	TGTGCCACCAGTGACCTAACGACAGGGTCCTATAATTCACCCCTCCACTTT	CATSDLTTGSYNSPLHF
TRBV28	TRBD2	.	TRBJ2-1	TGTGCCAGCAGTTCGCCAATACTGGCGGGAGGGACCCACAATGAGCAGTTCTTC	CASSSPILAGGTHNEQFF
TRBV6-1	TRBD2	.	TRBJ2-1	TGTGCCAGTAAGTGGGGGGGTTATGAGCAGTTCTTC	CASKWGGYEQFF
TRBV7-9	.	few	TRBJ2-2	TGTGCCAGCATGCGGGGCCGGACCGGGGAGCTGTTTTTT	CASMRGRTGELFF
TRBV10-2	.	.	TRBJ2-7	TGCGCCAGCAGTGACGGGACAATTAACTCCTACGAGCAGTACTTC	CASSDGTINSYEQYF
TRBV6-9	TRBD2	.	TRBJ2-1	TGTGCCAGCAGTCATCCGGGACTAGCGGGGTTAGAGCAGTTCTTC	CASSHPGLAGLEQFF
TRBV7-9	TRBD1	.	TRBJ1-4	TGTGCCAGCAGCGACAGGGGACCGGATGAAAAACTGTTTTTT	CASSDRGPDEKLFF
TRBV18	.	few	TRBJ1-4	TGTGCCAGCTCACCAGGGGAAGGCGAAAAACTGTTTTTT	CASSPGEGEKLFF
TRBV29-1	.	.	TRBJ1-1	TGCAGCGCCAAACAGGGAGGTACTGAAGCTTTCTTT	CSAKQGGTEAFF
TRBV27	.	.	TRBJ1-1	TGTGCCAGCAGTCCAGCGCGGAGGGACGATCCTGAAGCTTTCTTT	CASSPARRDDPEAFF
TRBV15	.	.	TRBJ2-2	TGTGCCACCAGCAGAGATCAGGGGCGCGGCACCGGGGAGCTGTTTTTT	CATSRDQGRGTGELFF
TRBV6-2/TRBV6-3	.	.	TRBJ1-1	TGTGCCAGCAGTTCCTACTCGAGCAGGCGGAACACTGAAGCTTTCTTT	CASSSYSSRRNTEAFF
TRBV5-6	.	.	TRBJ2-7	TGTGCCAGCAGCTCGGGACACGGCTACGAGCAGTACTTC	CASSSGHGYEQYF
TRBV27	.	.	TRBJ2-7	TGTGCCAGCAGAGGAACGACCTTATACCACGAGCAGTACTTC	CASRGTTLYHEQYF
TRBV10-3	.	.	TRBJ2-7	TGTGCCACTACGAGAACACCATCGACCTACGAGCAGTACTTC	CATTRTPSTYEQYF
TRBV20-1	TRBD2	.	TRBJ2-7	TGCAGTGCTACCAGAGGGACTAGCGGGACCGTGTACGAGCAGTACTTC	CSATRGTSGTVYEQYF
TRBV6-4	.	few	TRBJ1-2	TGTGCCAGCAGTGACTCGGGAAGGGTCGCAAGGGATGGCTACACCTTC	CASSDSGRVARDGYTF
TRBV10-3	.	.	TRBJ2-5	TGTGCCAGTGGGGAAGAGACCCAGTACTTC	CASGEETQYF
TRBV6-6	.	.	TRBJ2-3	TGTGCCAGCAGTTACGTTGTCAGCACAGATACGCAGTATTTT	CASSYVVSTDTQYF
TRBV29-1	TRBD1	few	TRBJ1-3	TGCAGCGTTGATGGGGACAGGTCTGGAAACACCATATATTTT	CSVDGDRSGNTIYF
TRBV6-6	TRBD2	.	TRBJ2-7	TGTGCCAGCAGTTACTCGACGAGTCGGGGGGGCGAGCAGTACTTC	CASSYSTSRGGEQYF
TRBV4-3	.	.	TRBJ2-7	TGCGCCAGCAGCCAAGATTATGGAGGGGGGTACGAGCAGTACTTC	CASSQDYGGGYEQYF
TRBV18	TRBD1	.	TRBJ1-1	TGTGCCAGCTCACTGCCCGGACAGGGGAGGGACATGAACACTGAAGCTTTCTTT	CASSLPGQGRDMNTEAFF
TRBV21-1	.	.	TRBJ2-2	TGTGCCAGCAGCAAAGCGCCAAGGTCAGGGGGCACCGGGGAGCTGTTTTTT	CASSKAPRSGGTGELFF
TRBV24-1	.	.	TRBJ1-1	TGTGCCACCAGTGATGGGAACACTGAAGCTTTCTTT	CATSDGNTEAFF
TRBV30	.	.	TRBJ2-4	TGTGCCTGGAGTGAGAGACCCCGAAACATTCAGTACTTC	CAWSERPRNIQYF
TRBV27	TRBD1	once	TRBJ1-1	TGTGCCAGCAGTGATCGACAGGGCACTGAAGCTTTCTTT	CASSDRQGTEAFF